Listed here is a single T cell receptor beta chain. This clone has ten or more counts. This receptor's antigen is unknown. Base-call qualities are not available, and no considerably larger clone is one nucleotide away. None of the patients had been given any treatment before thyroid surgery. Using T-cell receptor beta sequencing, the study looked back at clinical samples from patients collected from the early 2010s to the late 2010s. The library was obtained by PCR. The run used an Illumina HiSeq 4000. High-throughput sequencing was used to profile the CDR3 region of the TCR beta-chain in every patient. The original methods were these. The researchers built a classifier to tell apart papillary thyroid cancer patients with distant metastasis, based on CDR3 differences among clinicopathological groups. To measure repertoire diversity the researchers used the Shannon index, while the Morisita-Horn index served to gauge how similar the tumor and blood repertoires were. TCRdb trimmed the raw reads at Q25, called clones with MiXCR and kept productive beta chains. TCRdb's processing, not the authors' own work, is the source of the V and J calls. This sample holds some 90,000 clones; less than 10% were observed only once. The ten largest account for around 8.5% of the sample.

This record comes from a study of metastatic and nonmetastatic thyroid tumors (dated by TCRdb to the early 2020s). About the full investigation: Repertoires from peripheral blood and from tumor or nodule tissue samples of malignant and benign thyroid patients were compared. Broader findings and caveats from the paper: TCR beta diversity was reported as significantly higher in malignant tumors than in benign nodules, in both blood and tumor samples.

What was sequenced was blood. This TCR derives from a female donor with papillary thyroid cancer or a benign thyroid nodule (not recorded which). Some clones in this sample may be carry-over from other donors' samples.

The DNA reads TGTGCCATCCGTCGTCTAGGGGAGGAAATAAACATTCAGTACTTC. This codes for CAIRRLGEEINIQYF. The receptor chain draws on TRBV28 and TRBJ2-4; tentative D gene TRBD2, with 6 bases matching. The CDR3, cysteine through phenylalanine, is 15 amino acids long. The read is trimmed to its CDR3 DNA, 45 bases read in frame from base 1. The germline V gene supplies CDR1 MDHEN and CDR2 SYDVKM. Trimming takes 10 bases from V and 6 bases from J, and the germline ends sit 22 bases apart.